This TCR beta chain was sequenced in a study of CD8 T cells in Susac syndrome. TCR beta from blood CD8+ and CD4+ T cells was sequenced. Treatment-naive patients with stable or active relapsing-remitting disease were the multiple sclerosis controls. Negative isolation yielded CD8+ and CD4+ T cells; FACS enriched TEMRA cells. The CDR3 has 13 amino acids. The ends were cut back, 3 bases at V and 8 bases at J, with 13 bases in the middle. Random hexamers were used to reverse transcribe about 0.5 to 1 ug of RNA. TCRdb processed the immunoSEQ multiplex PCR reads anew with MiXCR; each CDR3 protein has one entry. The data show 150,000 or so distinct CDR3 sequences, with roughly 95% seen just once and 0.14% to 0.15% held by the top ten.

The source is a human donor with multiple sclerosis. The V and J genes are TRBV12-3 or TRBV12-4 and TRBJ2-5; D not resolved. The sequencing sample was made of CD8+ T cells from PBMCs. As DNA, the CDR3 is TGTGCCAGCAGTTTGAGGTACCACGAAACCCAGTACTTC. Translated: CASSLRYHETQYF.